The present T cell receptor (beta chain) was sequenced within a study of blood T cells in healthy people across ages (dated by TCRdb to the mid-2010s). Study-level background: In model experiments, template switching captured about one uniquely barcoded TCR beta cDNA molecule for every two T cells. Four age groups were formed from the donors: young (average approximately 16 years), middle-aged (approximately 41), aged (around 62) and long-lived (approximately 80). To avoid experimental bias, donors of different ages were randomly spread across the sequencing lanes. Using the same blood draw, the study looked at two additional independent replicas of 1 million unique cDNA reads for two donors, one aged 18 to 30 and the other aged 80 or older. Using deep sequencing normalized with unique cDNA molecular identifiers, the study measured how TCR beta repertoire diversity changes with age. The investigation overall reported the following: Bulk unsorted PBMC profiling prevented conclusive comparison of naive and antigen-experienced compartments. Observed TCR beta diversity per million T cells fell roughly linearly with age, and a significant reduction was already apparent by age roughly 40. Observed TCR beta diversity correlated strongly with the percentage of naive T cells measured by flow cytometry. Compared with the aged group, more naive CD4+ T cells, fewer expanded clones and increased TCR diversity were shown by the long-lived group, suggesting age selection. Because the CMV infection status of the donors was unknown, age-related changes in expanded clonotypes may potentially have been confounded. Total diversity estimates from one million sequenced T cells were considered lower bounds and underestimates.

Receptors were amplified or captured by 5' RACE. The instrument given in TCRdb is Illumina HiSeq 2500. A second about 7 to 12 cycle PCR used a sample-barcoded 5' primer and a J-beta primer mix. A template-switch 5' adaptor carrying 12 random nucleotides introduced a unique molecular identifier onto each TCR beta cDNA molecule. Each sample yielded at least 2.5 million CDR3-containing paired-end reads. First-strand cDNA synthesis was performed from all RNA using the Mint cDNA synthesis kit, with priming by a TRBC-specific oligonucleotide. Following uracil-DNA glycosylase treatment, a first 18-cycle PCR with universal primers M1SS and BC2_uni_R was performed on all cDNA. The authors processed their data as follows. For normalization, 1 million high-quality reads were randomly selected from each sample, with every read carrying a distinct molecular identifier. Reads sharing molecular identifiers were discarded rather than binned into consensus sequences. CDR3 identification, clonotype clustering and error correction used MiTCR with a Q25 quality threshold and the strictest error-elimination algorithm. A nonparametric unseen species model using Euler transformation provided a lower-bound estimate of total TCR beta diversity. The raw public data were reprocessed by TCRdb itself: fastp quality trimming at Q25, MiXCR clonotype calling, in-frame beta chains only. Each record represents a unique CDR3 protein, reported with the most common genes and DNA among its rows. The V and J calls were determined by TCRdb, not by the authors. Within this sample are about 1.1 million distinct CDR3 sequences, with 35% to 40% of them counted one time only. The ten largest account for about an eighth of the sample.

A remark on this clonotype: Its antigen is not yet known. No much larger clonotype is one base removed from it; base qualities were not supplied.

CDR1 MNHEY and CDR2 SMNVEV are derived from the germline V gene (reference sequence). V loses 5 bases, J loses 3 bases, and the germline ends lie 20 bases apart. Taken from cysteine to phenylalanine, the CDR3 has 17 residues. Only the CDR3 DNA is retained, 51 bases long and in frame from the first base. The roughly 39 donors, aged roughly 6 to 95 years, were systemically healthy Caucasian individuals from Russia. Each donor gave around 9.9 milliliters of peripheral blood, collected into EDTA-treated Vacutainer tubes. Ficoll-Paque density-gradient centrifugation was used to isolate PBMCs, with at least 6 million per sample. Trizol reagent was used to extract total RNA from the PBMCs, yielding at least 5.5 micrograms per sample. For every donor, flow cytometry on a PBMC aliquot measured the percentage of naive CD45RAhigh/CD27high T cells.

The sample was blood. This TCR was recovered from a man younger than 35 in good health. The V gene is TRBV27 and the J gene is TRBJ1-5; tentative D gene TRBD1, with 5 bases matching. CDR3 reads: CASSPIPITGVNQPQHF. The DNA is as follows: TGTGCCAGCAGTCCTATTCCCATTACAGGCGTCAATCAGCCCCAGCATTTT.